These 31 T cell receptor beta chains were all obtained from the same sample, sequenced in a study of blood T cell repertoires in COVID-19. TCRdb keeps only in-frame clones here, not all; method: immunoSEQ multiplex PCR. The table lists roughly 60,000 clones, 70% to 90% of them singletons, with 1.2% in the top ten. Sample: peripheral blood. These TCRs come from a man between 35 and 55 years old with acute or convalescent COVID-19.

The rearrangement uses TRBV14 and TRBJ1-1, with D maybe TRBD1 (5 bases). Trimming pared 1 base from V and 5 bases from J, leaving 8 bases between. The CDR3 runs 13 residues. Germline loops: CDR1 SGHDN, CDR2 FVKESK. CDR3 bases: TGTGCCAGCAGCCAAGTACGGGGGACTGAAGCTTTCTTT. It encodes CASSQVRGTEAFF. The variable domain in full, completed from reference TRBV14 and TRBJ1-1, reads EAGVTQFPSHSVIEKGQTVTLRCDPISGHDNLYWYRRVMGKEIKFLLHFVKESKQDESGMPNNRFLAERTGGTYSTLKVQPAELEDSGVYFCASSQVRGTEAFFGQGTRLTVV.

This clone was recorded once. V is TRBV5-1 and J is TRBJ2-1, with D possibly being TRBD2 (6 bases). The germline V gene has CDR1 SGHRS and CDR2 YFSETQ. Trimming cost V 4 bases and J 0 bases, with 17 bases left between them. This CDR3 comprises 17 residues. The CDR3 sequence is CASSMSAGTLSYNEQFF. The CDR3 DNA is TGCGCCAGCAGCATGTCCGCCGGGACTCTCTCCTACAATGAGCAGTTCTTC. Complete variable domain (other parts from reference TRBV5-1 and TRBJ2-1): KAGVTQTPRYLIKTRGQQVTLSCSPISGHRSVSWYQQTPGQGLQFLFEYFSETQRNKGNFPGRFSGRQFSNSRSEMNVSTLELGDSALYLCASSMSAGTLSYNEQFFGPGTRLTVL.

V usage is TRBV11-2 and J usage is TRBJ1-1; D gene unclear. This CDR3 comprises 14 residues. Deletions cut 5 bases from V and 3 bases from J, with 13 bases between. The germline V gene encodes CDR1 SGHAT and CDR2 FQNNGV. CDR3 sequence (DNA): TGTGCCAGCAGCGCAATCGGGGAGGACACTGAAGCTTTCTTT. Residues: CASSAIGEDTEAFF.

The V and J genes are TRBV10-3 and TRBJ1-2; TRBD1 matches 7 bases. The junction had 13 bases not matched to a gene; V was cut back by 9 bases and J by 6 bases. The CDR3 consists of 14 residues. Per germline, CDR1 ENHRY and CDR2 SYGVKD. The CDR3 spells CAIPTRQGGDGYTF. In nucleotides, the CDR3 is TGTGCCATACCGACCCGACAGGGAGGTGATGGCTACACCTTC.

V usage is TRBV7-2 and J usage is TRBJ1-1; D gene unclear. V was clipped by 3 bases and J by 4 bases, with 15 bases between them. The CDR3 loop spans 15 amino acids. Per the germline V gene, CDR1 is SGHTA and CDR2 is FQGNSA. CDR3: CASSFWGQRVTEAFF. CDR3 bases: TGTGCCAGCAGCTTTTGGGGTCAGAGGGTCACTGAAGCTTTCTTT. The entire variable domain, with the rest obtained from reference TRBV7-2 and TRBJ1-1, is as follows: GAGVSQSPSNKVTEKGKDVELRCDPISGHTALYWYRQSLGQGLEFLIYFQGNSAPDKSGLPSDRFSAERTGGSVSTLTIQRTQQEDSAVYLCASSFWGQRVTEAFFGQGTRLTVV.

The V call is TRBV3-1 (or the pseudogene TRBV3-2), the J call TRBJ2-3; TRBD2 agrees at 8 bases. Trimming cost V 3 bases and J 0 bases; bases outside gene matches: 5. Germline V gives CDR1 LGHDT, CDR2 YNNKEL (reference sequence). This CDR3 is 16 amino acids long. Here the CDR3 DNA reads TGTGCCAGCAGCCATATTAGCGGGGTAAGCACAGATACGCAGTATTTT. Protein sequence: CASSHISGVSTDTQYF.

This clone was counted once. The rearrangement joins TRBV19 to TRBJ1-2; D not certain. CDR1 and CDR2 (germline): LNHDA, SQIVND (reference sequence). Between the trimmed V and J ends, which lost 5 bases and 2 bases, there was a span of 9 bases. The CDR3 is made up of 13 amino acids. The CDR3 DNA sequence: TGTGCCAGTAGTGAGGCGGTCAACTATGGCTACACCTTC. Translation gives CASSEAVNYGYTF.

CDR3 loop: CASSQGDRDGDQPQHF. CDR3 sequence (DNA): TGTGCCAGCAGCCAAGGGGACAGGGATGGGGATCAGCCCCAGCATTTT. The V call is TRBV7-9, the J call TRBJ1-5; 9 bases map to TRBD1. Germline assignment: CDR1 SEHNR and CDR2 FQNEAQ (reference sequence). J was trimmed by 5 bases and V by 5 bases; bases with no gene match: 10. This CDR3 region has 16 residues.

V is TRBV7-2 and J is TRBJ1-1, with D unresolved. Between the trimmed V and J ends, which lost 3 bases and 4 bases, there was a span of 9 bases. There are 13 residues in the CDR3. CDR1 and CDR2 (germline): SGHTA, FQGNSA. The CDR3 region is CASSFEGSTEAFF. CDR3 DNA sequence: TGTGCCAGCAGCTTTGAGGGTTCCACTGAAGCTTTCTTT. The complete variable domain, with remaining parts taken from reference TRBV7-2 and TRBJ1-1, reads GAGVSQSPSNKVTEKGKDVELRCDPISGHTALYWYRQSLGQGLEFLIYFQGNSAPDKSGLPSDRFSAERTGGSVSTLTIQRTQQEDSAVYLCASSFEGSTEAFFGQGTRLTVV.

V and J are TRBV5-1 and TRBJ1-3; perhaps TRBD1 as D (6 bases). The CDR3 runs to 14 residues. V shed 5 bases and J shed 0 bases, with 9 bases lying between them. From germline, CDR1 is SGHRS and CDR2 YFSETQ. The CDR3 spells CASRLQGSGNTIYF. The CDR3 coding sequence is TGCGCCAGCAGACTACAGGGCTCTGGAAACACCATATATTTT. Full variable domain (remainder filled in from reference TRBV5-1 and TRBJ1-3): KAGVTQTPRYLIKTRGQQVTLSCSPISGHRSVSWYQQTPGQGLQFLFEYFSETQRNKGNFPGRFSGRQFSNSRSEMNVSTLELGDSALYLCASRLQGSGNTIYFGEGSWLTVV.

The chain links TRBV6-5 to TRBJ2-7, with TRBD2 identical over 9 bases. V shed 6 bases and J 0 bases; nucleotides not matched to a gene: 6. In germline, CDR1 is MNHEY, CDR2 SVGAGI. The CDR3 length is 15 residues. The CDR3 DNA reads TGTGCCAGCAGGGCGCTAGCGGGGAGCTCCTACGAGCAGTACTTC. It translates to CASRALAGSSYEQYF.

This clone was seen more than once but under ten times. CDR3 DNA: TGCGCCAGCAGCATTACAACCGTCAGGGGTACCTATGGCTACACCTTC. Its translation is CASSITTVRGTYGYTF. The rearrangement joins TRBV4-1 to TRBJ1-2; D perhaps matches TRBD1 (6 bases). Germline lookup yields CDR1 MGHRA and CDR2 YSYEKL. The CDR3 contains 16 residues. Trimming removed 5 bases at V and 4 bases at J, with 20 bases between.

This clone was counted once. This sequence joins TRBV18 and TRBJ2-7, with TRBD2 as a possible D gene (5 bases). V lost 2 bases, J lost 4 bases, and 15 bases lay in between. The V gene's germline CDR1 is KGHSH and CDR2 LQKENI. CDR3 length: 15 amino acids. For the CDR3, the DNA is TGTGCCAGCTCACCAACCCCCCATATAGCGTACGAGCAGTACTTC. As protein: CASSPTPHIAYEQYF.

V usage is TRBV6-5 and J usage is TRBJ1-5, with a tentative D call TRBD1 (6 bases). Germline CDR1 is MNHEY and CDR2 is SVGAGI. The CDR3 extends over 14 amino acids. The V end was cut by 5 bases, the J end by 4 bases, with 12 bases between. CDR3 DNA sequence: TGTGCCAGCAGTCCGGGACAAGGGAATCAGCCCCAGCATTTT. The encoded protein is CASSPGQGNQPQHF.

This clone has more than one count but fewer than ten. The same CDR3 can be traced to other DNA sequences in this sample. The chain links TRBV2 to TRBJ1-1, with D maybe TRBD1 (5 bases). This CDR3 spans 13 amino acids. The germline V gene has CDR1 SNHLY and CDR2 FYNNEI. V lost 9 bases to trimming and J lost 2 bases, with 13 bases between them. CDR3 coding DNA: TGTGCCAGTAGGGGAACAGATAACACTGAAGCTTTCTTT. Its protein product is CASRGTDNTEAFF.

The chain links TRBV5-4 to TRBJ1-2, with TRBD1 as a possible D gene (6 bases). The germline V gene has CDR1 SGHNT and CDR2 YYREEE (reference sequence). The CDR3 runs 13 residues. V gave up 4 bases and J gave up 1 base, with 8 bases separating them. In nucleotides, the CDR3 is TGTGCCAGCAGCCAGGACAGTAACTATGGCTACACCTTC. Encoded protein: CASSQDSNYGYTF.

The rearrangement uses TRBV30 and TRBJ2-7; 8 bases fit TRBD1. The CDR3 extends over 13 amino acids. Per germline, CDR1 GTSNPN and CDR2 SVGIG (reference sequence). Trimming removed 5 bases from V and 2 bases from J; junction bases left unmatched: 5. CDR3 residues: CAWARGRTYEQYF. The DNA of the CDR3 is TGTGCCTGGGCCAGGGGGCGAACCTACGAGCAGTACTTC.

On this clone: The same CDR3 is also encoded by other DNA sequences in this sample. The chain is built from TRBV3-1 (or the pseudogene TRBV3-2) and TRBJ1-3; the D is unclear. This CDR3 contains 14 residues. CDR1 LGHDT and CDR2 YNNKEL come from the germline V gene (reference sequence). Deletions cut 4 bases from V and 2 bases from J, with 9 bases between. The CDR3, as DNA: TGTGCCAGCAGCCCGCCATCAGCTGGAAACACCATATATTTT. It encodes CASSPPSAGNTIYF.

CDR3 protein: CSAETGTGGSGKLFF. The CDR3 nucleotides read TGCAGCGCCGAAACCGGGACAGGGGGCTCGGGAAAACTGTTTTTT. The V and J genes are TRBV29-1 and TRBJ1-4; 12 nucleotides agree with TRBD1. Per germline, CDR1 SQVTM and CDR2 ANQGSEA. The CDR3 loop spans 15 amino acids. V trimming: 7 bases; J trimming: 10 bases; junction bases outside the gene matches: 13.

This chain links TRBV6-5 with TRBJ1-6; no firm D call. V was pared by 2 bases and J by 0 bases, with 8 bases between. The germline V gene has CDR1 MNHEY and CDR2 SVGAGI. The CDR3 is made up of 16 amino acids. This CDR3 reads CASSYRGASYNSPLHF. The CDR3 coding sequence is TGTGCCAGCAGTTACCGAGGAGCCTCCTATAATTCACCCCTCCACTTT.

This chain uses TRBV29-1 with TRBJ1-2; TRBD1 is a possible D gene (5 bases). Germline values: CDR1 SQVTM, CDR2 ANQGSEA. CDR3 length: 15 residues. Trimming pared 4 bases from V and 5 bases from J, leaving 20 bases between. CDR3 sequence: CSVASPAGRHYGYTF. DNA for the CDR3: TGCAGCGTTGCCTCCCCGGCAGGGAGGCATTATGGCTACACCTTC.

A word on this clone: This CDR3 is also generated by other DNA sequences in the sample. The chain's CDR3 is CASSLRTGGQPQHF. DNA of the CDR3: TGTGCCAGCAGCTTGAGGACAGGGGGACAGCCCCAGCATTTT. The V and J genes are TRBV7-2 and TRBJ1-5; TRBD1 aligns across 10 bases. Looked up from germline, CDR1 is SGHTA and CDR2 is FQGNSA. This CDR3 is built from 14 residues. V dropped 3 bases and J dropped 7; count of bases not matched to a gene: 3.

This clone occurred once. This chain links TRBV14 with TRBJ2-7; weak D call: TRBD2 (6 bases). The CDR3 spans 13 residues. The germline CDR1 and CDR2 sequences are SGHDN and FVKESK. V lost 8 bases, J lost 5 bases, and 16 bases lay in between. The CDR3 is CASGPAGFHEQYF. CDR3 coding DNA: TGTGCCAGCGGCCCGGCGGGGTTCCACGAGCAGTACTTC.

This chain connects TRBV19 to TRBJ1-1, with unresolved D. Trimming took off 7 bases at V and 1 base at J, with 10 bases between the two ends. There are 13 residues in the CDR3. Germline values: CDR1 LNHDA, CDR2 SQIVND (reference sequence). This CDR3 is CASTNRQNTEAFF. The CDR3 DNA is TGTGCCAGTACCAATAGACAGAACACTGAAGCTTTCTTT. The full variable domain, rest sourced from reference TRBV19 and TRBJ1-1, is DGGITQSPKYLFRKEGQNVTLSCEQNLNHDAMYWYRQDPGQGLRLIYYSQIVNDFQKGDIAEGYSVSREKKESFPLTVTSAQKNPTAFYLCASTNRQNTEAFFGQGTRLTVV.

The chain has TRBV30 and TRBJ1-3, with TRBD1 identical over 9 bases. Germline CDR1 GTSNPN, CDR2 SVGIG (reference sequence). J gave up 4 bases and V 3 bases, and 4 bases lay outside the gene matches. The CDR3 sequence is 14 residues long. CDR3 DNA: TGTGCCTGGAGACCGGGACAGGGAGGAAACACCATATATTTT. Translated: CAWRPGQGGNTIYF.

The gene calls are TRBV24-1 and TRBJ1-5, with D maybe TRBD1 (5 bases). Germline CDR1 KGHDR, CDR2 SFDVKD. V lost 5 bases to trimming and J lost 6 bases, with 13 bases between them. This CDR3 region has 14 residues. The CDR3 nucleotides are TGTGCCACCAGTGTACCGGGGGTGGGTCAGCCCCAGCATTTT. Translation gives CATSVPGVGQPQHF.

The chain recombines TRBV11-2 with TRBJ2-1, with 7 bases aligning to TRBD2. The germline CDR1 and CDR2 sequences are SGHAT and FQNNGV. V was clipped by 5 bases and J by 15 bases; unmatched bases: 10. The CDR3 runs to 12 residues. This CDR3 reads CASSLGRLAAFF. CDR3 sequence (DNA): TGTGCCAGCAGCCTCGGTCGACTAGCTGCGTTCTTC.

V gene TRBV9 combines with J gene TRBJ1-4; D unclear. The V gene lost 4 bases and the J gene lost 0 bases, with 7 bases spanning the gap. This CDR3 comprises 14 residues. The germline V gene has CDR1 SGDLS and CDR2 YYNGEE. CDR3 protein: CASSITATNEKLFF. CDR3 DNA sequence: TGTGCCAGCAGCATAACAGCAACTAATGAAAAACTGTTTTTT.

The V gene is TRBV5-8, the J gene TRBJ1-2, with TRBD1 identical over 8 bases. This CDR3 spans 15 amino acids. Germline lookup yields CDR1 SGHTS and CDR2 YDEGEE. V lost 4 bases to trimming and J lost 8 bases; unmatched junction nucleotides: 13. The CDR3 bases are TGTGCCAGCAGCATACGTAGGACAGGGCTTTTGGGCTACACCTTC. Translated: CASSIRRTGLLGYTF.

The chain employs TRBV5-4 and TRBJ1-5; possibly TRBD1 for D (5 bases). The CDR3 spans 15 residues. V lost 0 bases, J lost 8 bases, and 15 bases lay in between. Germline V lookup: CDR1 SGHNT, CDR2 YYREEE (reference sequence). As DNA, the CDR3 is TGTGCCAGCAGCTTGGATGTCAGGGCGCCGGAGCCCCAGCATTTT. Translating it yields CASSLDVRAPEPQHF.

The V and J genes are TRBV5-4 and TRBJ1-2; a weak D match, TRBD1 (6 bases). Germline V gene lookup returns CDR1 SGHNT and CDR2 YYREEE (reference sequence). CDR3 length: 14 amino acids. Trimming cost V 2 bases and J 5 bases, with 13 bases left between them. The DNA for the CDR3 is TGTGCCAGCAGCTTCCAGGGGTTTGGGTATGGCTACACCTTC. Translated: CASSFQGFGYGYTF.